A selection of T cell receptor beta chains follows, all from one sample in a study of beta chain features in type 1 diabetes. Generated by immunoSEQ multiplex PCR, the TCRdb table keeps only in-frame clones and is missing some. This sample has 310,000 or so clones; around 7.6% occur once, and the top ten carry less than 0.5%. Material for sequencing was central memory CD4+ T cells from blood. The receptors here all came from a young woman in good health. Each CDR3 is given with its conserved first and last residue. D genes are given only for firm matches. A row's size may be missing; if present it is once, few, many or a size class.

j_call clone_size v_call d_call cdr3_nt cdr3_aa
TRBJ2-7 . TRBV11-2 TRBD1 TGTGCCAGCAGCTTGACAGGGTCCGAAATCTACGAGCAGTACTTC CASSLTGSEIYEQYF
TRBJ1-2 few TRBV19 . TGTGCCAGTACGTCTCGTTATGGCTACACCTTC CASTSRYGYTF
TRBJ2-5 . TRBV25-1 TRBD2 TGTGCCAGCAGCTTAAGCGGGATGGAGACCCAGTACTTC CASSLSGMETQYF
TRBJ2-1 . TRBV19 TRBD2 TGTGCCAGTAGTATCCGCGGGACTAAGCTCAATGAGCAGTTCTTC CASSIRGTKLNEQFF
TRBJ2-1 . TRBV15 TRBD2 TGTGCCACCTGCCGTAGCGGGAGATGGGGAAATGAGCAGTTCTTC CATCRSGRWGNEQFF
TRBJ1-1 . TRBV7-2 . TGTGCCAGCAGCTTGCGGGGATTGAACACTGAAGCTTTCTTT CASSLRGLNTEAFF
TRBJ2-3 few TRBV30 . TGTGCCTGGACGGTAGCTAGGAGTGGGGCAGATACGCAGTATTTT CAWTVARSGADTQYF
TRBJ2-5 many TRBV19 . TGTGCCAGTAGTACCCAGAAAGAGACCCAGTACTTC CASSTQKETQYF
TRBJ2-5 few TRBV25-1 . TGTGCCAGCAGTGATACAGGGGACTCCAAAGAGACCCAGTACTTC CASSDTGDSKETQYF
TRBJ1-3 few TRBV7-2 . TGTGCCAGCAGCGGAGGGCCTGGAAACACCATATATTTT CASSGGPGNTIYF
TRBJ2-5 . TRBV10-3 . TGTGCCATCAGTGAGTCTACAGGGGAGACCCAGTACTTC CAISESTGETQYF
TRBJ2-2 . TRBV2 . TGTGCCAGCTCAGGGGACGGGGAGCTGTTTTTT CASSGDGELFF
TRBJ2-3 few TRBV28 . TGTGCCAGCAGTCTCCGGGGCAGGCGCACAGATACGCAGTATTTT CASSLRGRRTDTQYF
TRBJ1-2 . TRBV9 . TGTGCCAGCACCCGGATGGGAAACATAAACTATGGCTACACCTTC CASTRMGNINYGYTF
TRBJ2-7 . TRBV6-5 TRBD2 TGTGCCAGCAGTTACTCTAGCGGGACTTACTACGAGCAGTACTTC CASSYSSGTYYEQYF
TRBJ2-7 . TRBV7-8 TRBD2 TGTGCCAGCAGCGCGAGGGCTAGCGGGACGAGACCCTACGAGCAGTACTTC CASSARASGTRPYEQYF
TRBJ2-1 . TRBV28 TRBD2 TGTGCCAGCAGTTCCGCCAGCTGGACTAGCGGGGCTTACAATGAGCAGTTCTTC CASSSASWTSGAYNEQFF
TRBJ1-5 . TRBV15 . TGTGCCACCAGCAGAGAAAGTCAGCCCCAGCATTTT CATSRESQPQHF
TRBJ2-4 . TRBV7-2 . TGTGCCAGCAGCTTCCCACAGGCCGGGGTCAAAAACATTCAGTACTTC CASSFPQAGVKNIQYF
TRBJ2-2 . TRBV18 . TGTGCCAGCTCACTTCGGGACATTAACACCGGGGAGCTGTTTTTT CASSLRDINTGELFF